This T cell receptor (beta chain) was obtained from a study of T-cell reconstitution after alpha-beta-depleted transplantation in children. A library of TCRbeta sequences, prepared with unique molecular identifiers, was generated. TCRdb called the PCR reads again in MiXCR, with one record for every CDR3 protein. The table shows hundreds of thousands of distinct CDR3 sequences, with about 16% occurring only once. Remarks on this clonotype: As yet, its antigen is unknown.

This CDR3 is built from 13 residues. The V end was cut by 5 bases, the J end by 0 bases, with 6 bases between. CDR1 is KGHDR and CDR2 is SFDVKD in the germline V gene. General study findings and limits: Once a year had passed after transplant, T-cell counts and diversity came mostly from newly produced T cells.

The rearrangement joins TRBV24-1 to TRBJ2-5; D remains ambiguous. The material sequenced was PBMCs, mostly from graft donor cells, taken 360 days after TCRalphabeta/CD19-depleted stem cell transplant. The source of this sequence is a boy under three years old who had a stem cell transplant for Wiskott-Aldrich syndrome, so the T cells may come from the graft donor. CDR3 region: CATSGWYQETQYF. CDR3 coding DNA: TGTGCCACCAGTGGGTGGTACCAAGAGACCCAGTACTTC.